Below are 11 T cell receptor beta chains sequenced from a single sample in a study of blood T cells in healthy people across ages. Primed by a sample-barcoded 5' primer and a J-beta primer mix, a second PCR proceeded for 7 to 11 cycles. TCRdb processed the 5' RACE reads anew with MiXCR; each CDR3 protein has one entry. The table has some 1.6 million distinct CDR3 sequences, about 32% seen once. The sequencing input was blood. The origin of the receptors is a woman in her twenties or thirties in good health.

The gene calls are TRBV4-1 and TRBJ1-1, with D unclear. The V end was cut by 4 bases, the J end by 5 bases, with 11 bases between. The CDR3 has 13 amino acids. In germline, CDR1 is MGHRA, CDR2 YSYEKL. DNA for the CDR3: TGCGCCAGCAGCCTTCAGTATGGGACTGAAGCTTTCTTT. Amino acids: CASSLQYGTEAFF.

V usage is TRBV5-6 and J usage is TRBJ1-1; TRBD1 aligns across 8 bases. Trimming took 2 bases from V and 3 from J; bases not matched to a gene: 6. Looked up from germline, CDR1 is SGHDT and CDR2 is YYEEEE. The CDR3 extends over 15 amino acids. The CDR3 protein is CASSFIGQGDTEAFF. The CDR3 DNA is TGTGCCAGCAGCTTTATCGGACAGGGAGACACTGAAGCTTTCTTT.

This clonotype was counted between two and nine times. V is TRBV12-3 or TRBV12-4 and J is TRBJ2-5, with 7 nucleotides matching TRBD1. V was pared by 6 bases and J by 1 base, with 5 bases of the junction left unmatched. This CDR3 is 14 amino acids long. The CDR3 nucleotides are TGTGCCAGCAGATGGACAGGAGCCCAAGAGACCCAGTACTTC. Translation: CASRWTGAQETQYF.

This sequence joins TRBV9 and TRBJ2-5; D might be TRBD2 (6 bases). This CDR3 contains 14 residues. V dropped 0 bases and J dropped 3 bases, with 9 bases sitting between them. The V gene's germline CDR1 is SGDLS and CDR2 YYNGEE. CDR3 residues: CASSVGVAEETQYF. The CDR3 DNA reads TGTGCCAGCAGCGTAGGGGTAGCGGAAGAGACCCAGTACTTC.

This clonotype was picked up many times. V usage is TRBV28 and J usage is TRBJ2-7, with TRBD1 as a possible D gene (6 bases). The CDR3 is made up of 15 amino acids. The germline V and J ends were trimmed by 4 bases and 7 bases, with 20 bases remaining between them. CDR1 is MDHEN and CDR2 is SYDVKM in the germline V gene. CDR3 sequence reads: CASSSSQGILREQYF. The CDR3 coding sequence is TGTGCCAGCAGTTCGTCACAGGGTATCCTACGGGAGCAGTACTTC.

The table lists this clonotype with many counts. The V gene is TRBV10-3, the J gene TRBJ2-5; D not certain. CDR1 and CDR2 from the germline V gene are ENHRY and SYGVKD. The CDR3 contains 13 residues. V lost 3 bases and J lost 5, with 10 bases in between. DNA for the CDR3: TGTGCCATCAGTGAATCGGCCGGGGAGACCCAGTACTTC. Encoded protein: CAISESAGETQYF.

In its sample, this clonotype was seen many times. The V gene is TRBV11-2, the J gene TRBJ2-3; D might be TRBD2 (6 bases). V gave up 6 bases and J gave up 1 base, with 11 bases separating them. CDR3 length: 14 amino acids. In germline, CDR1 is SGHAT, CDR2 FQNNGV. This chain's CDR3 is CASSRDSRTDTQYF. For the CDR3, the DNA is TGTGCCAGCAGTAGGGACTCACGCACAGATACGCAGTATTTT.

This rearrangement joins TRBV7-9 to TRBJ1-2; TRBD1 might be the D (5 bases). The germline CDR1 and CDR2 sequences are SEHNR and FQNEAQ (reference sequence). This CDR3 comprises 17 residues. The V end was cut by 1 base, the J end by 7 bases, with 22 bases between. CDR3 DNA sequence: TGTGCCAGCAGCTTAGAGGCCCCTCCGGCAGGGATAGGTGGCTACACCTTC. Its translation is CASSLEAPPAGIGGYTF.

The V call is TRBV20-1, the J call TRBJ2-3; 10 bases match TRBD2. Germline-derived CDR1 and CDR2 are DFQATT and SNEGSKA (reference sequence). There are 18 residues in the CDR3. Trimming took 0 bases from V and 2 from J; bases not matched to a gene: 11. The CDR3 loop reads CSARDPQLAGLPTDTQYF. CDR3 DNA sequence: TGCAGTGCTAGAGATCCGCAACTAGCGGGACTACCCACAGATACGCAGTATTTT.

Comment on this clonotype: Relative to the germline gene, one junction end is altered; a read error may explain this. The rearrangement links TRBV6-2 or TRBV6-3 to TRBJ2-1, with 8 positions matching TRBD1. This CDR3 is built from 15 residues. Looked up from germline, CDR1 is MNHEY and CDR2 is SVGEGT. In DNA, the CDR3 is TGTGCCAACAGTTACTCGGCAGGGGGCCACAATGAGCAGTTCTTC. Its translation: CANSYSAGGHNEQFF.

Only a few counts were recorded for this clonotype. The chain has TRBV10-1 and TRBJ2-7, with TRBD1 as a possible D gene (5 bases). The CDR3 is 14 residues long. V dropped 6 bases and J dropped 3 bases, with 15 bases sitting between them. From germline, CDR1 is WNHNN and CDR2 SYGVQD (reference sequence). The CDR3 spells CASRVAGSGYEQYF. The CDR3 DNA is TGCGCCAGCAGAGTTGCAGGGTCTGGCTACGAGCAGTACTTC.